At least ten counts were recorded for the clone carrying this T cell receptor (beta chain). These data come from a study of T-cell reconstitution after alpha-beta-depleted transplantation in children. The CDR3 has 15 residues. Between the trimmed V and J ends, which lost 0 bases and 0 bases, there was a span of 8 bases. From germline, CDR1 is LGHDT and CDR2 YNNKEL (reference sequence). During its preparation, the TCRbeta library received unique molecular identifiers. TCRdb re-derived calls from the PCR reads in MiXCR, one entry per CDR3 protein. The sample includes fewer than 350,000 distinct CDR3 sequences, more than 9% of them seen just once.

This clonotype was obtained from a male patient aged 2 to 10 who had a stem cell transplant for chronic granulomatous disease, so the T cells may come from the graft donor. The chain has TRBV3-1 and TRBJ1-2; the D is unclear. The sequenced sample was peripheral blood, obtained 180 days after TCRalphabeta/CD19-depleted stem cell transplant. CDR3 nucleotides: TGTGCCAGCAGCCAAGAGAAGTTAGCTAACTATGGCTACACCTTC. This gives the protein CASSQEKLANYGYTF.